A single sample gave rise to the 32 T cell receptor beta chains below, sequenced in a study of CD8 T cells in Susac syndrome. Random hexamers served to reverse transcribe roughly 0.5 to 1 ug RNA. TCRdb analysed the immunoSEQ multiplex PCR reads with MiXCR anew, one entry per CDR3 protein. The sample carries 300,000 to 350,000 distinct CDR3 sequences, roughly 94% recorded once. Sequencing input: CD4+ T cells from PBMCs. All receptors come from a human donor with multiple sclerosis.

The DNA for the CDR3 is TGCAGTTCCTACTCCTCCGGCCCCTCTGGAAAACTGTTTTTT. This sequence encodes CSSYSSGPSGKLFF. The V gene is TRBV20-1, the J gene TRBJ1-4; no clear D gene. The CDR3 has 14 amino acids. Germline CDR1 is DFQATT and CDR2 is SNEGSKA (reference sequence). V was pared by 8 bases and J by 10 bases, with 23 bases between.

For the CDR3, the DNA is TGTGCCAGCAGCTTCGGACAGGGTGCATTATCCTACGAGCAGTACTTC. Residues: CASSFGQGALSYEQYF. This chain connects TRBV13 to TRBJ2-7; 8 bases match TRBD1. CDR1 and CDR2 (germline): PRHDT, FYEKMQ (reference sequence). V shed 3 bases, J shed 1 base, and the junction held 8 bases outside the gene matches. This CDR3 contains 16 residues.

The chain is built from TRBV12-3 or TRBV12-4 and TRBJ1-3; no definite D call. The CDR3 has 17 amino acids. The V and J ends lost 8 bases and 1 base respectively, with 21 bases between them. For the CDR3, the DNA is TGTGCCAGCCGTACTCTAACGGAGGTCCTTTCTGGAAACACCATATATTTT. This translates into CASRTLTEVLSGNTIYF.

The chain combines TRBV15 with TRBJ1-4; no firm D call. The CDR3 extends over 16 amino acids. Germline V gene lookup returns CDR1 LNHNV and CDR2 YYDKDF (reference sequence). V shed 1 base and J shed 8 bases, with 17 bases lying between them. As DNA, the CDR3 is TGTGCCACCAGCAGAGGCACTCAGGCCCGGCGGGAAAAACTGTTTTTT. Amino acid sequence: CATSRGTQARREKLFF.

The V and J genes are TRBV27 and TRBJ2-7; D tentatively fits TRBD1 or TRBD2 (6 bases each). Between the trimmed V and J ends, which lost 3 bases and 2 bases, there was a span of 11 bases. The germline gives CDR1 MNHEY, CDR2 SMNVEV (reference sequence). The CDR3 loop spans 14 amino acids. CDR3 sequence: CASSFRGQPYEQYF. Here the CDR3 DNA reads TGTGCCAGCAGTTTCCGGGGGCAGCCCTACGAGCAGTACTTC.

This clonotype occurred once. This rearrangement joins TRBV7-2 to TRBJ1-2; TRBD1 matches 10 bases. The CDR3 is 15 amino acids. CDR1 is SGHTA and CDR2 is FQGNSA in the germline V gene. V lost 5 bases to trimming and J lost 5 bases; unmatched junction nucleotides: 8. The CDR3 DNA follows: TGTGCCAGCAGCGCGAGCGACAGGGGGCCTTATGGCTACACCTTC. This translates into CASSASDRGPYGYTF.

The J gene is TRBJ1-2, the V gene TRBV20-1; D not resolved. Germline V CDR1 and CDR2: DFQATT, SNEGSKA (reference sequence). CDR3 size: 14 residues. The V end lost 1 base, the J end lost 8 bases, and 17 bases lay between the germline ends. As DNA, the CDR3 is TGCAGTGCTAGAGTAGGGAGGTGGCTGGGGGGCTACACCTTC. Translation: CSARVGRWLGGYTF.

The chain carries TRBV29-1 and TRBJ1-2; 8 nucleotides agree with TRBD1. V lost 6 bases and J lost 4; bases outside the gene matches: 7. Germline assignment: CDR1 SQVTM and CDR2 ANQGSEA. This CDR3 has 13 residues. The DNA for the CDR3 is TGCAGCGTACCAGGGGGCGCCGGCTATGGCTACACCTTC. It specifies CSVPGGAGYGYTF.

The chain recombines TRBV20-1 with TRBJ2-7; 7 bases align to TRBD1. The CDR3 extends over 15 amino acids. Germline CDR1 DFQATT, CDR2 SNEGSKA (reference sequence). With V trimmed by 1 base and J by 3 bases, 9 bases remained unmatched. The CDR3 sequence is CSARGPQTGVYEQYF. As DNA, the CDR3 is TGCAGTGCTAGAGGCCCCCAAACAGGGGTCTACGAGCAGTACTTC.

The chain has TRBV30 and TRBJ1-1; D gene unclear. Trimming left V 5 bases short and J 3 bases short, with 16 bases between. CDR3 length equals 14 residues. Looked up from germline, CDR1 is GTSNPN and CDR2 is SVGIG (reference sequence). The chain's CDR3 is CAWDRLTQYTEAFF. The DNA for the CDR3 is TGTGCCTGGGATAGACTGACCCAATACACTGAAGCTTTCTTT.

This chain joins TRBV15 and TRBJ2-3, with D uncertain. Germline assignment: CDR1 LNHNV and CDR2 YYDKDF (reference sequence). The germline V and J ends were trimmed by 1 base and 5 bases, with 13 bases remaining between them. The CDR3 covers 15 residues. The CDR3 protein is CATSRGILGVDTQYF. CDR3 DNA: TGTGCCACCAGCAGAGGGATCTTGGGTGTAGATACGCAGTATTTT. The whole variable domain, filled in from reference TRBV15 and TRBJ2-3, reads DAMVIQNPRYQVTQFGKPVTLSCSQTLNHNVMYWYQQKSSQAPKLLFHYYDKDFNNEADTPDNFQSRRPNTSFCFLDIRSPGLGDTAMYLCATSRGILGVDTQYFGPGTRLTVL.

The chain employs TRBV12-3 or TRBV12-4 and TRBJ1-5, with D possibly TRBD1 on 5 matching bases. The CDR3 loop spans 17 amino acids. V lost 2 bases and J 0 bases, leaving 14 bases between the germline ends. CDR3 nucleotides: TGTGCCAGCAGTTTATCGTTGGGGCAGCTTAGCAATCAGCCCCAGCATTTT. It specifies CASSLSLGQLSNQPQHF.

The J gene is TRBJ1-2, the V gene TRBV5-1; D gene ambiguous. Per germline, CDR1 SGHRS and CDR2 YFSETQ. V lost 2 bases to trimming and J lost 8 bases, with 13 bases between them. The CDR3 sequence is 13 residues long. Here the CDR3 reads CASSFIDSMGYTF. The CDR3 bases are TGCGCCAGCAGCTTCATCGATTCTATGGGCTACACCTTC.

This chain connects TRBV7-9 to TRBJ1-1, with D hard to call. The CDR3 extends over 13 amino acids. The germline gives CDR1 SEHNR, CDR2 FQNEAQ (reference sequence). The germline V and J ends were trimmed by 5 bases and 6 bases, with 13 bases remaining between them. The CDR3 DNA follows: TGTGCCAGCAGCCTAGAGATCCCTCCTGAAGCTTTCTTT. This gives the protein CASSLEIPPEAFF.

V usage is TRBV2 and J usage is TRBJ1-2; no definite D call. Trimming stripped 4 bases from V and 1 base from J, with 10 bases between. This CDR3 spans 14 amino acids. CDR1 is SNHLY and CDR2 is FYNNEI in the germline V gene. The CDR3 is CASSGERVNYGYTF. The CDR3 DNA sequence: TGTGCCAGCAGTGGGGAGCGGGTTAACTATGGCTACACCTTC.

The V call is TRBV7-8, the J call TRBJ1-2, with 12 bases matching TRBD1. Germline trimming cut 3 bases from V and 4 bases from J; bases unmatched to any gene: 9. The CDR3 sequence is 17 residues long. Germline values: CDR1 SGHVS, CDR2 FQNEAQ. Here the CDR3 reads CASSFNPGQGASYGYTF. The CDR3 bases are TGTGCCAGCAGCTTCAACCCGGGACAGGGGGCCAGCTATGGCTACACCTTC.

For the CDR3, the DNA is TGTGCCACCAGCAGTCCTAAGGTCCTGGGGGGCGAGCAGTACTTC. Protein sequence: CATSSPKVLGGEQYF. The rearrangement joins TRBV15 to TRBJ2-7; perhaps TRBD2 as D (6 bases). Trimming left V 3 bases short and J 6 bases short, with 18 bases between. The CDR3 contains 15 residues. Per the germline V gene, CDR1 is LNHNV and CDR2 is YYDKDF (reference sequence).

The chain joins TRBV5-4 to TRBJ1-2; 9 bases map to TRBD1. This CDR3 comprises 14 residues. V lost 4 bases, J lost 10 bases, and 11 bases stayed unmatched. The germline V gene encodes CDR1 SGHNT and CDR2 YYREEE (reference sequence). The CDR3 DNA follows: TGTGCCAGCAGCCAGGCGGGGACAGGGCGAGACTACACCTTC. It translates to CASSQAGTGRDYTF. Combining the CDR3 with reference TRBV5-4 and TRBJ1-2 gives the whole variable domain ETGVTQSPTHLIKTRGQQVTLRCSSQSGHNTVSWYQQALGQGPQFIFQYYREEENGRGNFPPRFSGLQFPNYSSELNVNALELDDSALYLCASSQAGTGRDYTFGSGTRLTVV.

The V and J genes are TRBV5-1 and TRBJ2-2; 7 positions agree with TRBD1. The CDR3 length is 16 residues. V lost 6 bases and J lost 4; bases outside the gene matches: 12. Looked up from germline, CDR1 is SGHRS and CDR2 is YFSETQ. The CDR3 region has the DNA TGCGCCAGCAAGTCCACCGGGACAGAGATCACCGGGGAGCTGTTTTTT. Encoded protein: CASKSTGTEITGELFF.

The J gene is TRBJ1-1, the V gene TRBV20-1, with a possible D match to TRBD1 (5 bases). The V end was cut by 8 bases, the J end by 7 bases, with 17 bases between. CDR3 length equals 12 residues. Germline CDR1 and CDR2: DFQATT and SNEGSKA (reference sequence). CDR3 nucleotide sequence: TGCAGTCCTCGTACAGGAGGTAATGAAGCTTTCTTT. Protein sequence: CSPRTGGNEAFF.

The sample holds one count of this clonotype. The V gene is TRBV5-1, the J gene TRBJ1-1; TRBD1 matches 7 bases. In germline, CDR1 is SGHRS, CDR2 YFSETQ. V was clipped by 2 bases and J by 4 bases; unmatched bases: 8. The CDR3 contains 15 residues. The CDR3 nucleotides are TGCGCCAGCAGCTTACGAACAGGGGCTTCCACTGAAGCTTTCTTT. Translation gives CASSLRTGASTEAFF. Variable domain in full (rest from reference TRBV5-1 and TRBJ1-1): KAGVTQTPRYLIKTRGQQVTLSCSPISGHRSVSWYQQTPGQGLQFLFEYFSETQRNKGNFPGRFSGRQFSNSRSEMNVSTLELGDSALYLCASSLRTGASTEAFFGQGTRLTVV.

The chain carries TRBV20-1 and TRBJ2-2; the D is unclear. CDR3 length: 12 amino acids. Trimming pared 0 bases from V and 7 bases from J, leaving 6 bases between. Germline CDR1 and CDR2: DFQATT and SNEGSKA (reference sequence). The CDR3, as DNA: TGCAGTGCTAGAGATTCGAGCGGGGAGCTGTTTTTT. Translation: CSARDSSGELFF.

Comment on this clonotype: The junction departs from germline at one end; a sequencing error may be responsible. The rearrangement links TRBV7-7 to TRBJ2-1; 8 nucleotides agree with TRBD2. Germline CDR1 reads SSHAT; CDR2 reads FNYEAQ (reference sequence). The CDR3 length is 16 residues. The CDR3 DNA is TGTGCTAGCAGCCCCCTGTCGGGGGGGGGATACAATGAGCAGTTCTTC. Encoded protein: CASSPLSGGGYNEQFF.

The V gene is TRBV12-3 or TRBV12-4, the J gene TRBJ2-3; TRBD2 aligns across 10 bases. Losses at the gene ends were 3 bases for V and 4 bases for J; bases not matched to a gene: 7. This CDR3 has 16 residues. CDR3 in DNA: TGTGCCAGCAGTTTGAGCCTAGCGGGAGTGGCAGATACGCAGTATTTT. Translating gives CASSLSLAGVADTQYF.

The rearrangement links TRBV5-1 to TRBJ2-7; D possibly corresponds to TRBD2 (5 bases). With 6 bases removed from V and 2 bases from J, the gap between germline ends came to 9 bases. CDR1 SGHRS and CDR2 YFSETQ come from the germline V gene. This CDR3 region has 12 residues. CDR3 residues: CASTGTAYEQYF. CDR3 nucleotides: TGCGCCAGCACGGGAACAGCCTACGAGCAGTACTTC.

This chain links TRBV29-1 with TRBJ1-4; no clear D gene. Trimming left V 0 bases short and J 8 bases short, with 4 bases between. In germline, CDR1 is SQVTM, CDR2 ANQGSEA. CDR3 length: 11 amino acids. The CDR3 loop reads CSVEEGEKLFF. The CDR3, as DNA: TGCAGCGTTGAAGAAGGAGAAAAACTGTTTTTT.

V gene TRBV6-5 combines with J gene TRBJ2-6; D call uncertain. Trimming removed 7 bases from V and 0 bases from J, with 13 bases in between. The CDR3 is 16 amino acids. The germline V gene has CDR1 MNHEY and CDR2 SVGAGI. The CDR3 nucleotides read TGTGCCAGCAATTTGGGTTCCCTCTCTGGGGCCAACGTCCTGACTTTC. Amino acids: CASNLGSLSGANVLTF.

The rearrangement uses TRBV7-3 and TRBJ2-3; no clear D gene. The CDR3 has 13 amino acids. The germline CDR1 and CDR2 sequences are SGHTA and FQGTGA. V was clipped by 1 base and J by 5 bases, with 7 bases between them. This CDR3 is CASSLNELDTQYF. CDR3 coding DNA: TGTGCCAGCAGCTTAAACGAGCTAGATACGCAGTATTTT.

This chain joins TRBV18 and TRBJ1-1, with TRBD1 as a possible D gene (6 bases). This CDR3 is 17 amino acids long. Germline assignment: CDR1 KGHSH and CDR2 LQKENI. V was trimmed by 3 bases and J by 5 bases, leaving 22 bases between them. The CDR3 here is CASSPPSVGGRRTEAFF. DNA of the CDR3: TGTGCCAGCTCACCTCCTTCGGTAGGGGGTCGCCGGACTGAAGCTTTCTTT.

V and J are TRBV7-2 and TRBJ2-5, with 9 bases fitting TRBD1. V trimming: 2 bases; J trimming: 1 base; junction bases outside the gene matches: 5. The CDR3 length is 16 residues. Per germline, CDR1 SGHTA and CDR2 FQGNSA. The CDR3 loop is CASSLRGTGSQETQYF. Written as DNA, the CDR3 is TGTGCCAGCAGCTTACGTGGGACAGGGAGCCAAGAGACCCAGTACTTC.

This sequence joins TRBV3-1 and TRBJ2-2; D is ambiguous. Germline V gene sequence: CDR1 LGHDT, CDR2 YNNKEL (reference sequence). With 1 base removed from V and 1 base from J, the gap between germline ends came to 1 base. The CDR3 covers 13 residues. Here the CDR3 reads CASSQGNTGELFF. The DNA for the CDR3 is TGTGCCAGCAGCCAAGGGAACACCGGGGAGCTGTTTTTT.

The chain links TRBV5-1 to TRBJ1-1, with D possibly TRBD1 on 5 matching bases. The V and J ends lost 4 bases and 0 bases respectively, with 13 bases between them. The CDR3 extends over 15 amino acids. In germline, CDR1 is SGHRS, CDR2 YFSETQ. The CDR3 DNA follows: TGCGCCAGCAGCCATGACAGCATCATGAACACTGAAGCTTTCTTT. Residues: CASSHDSIMNTEAFF.